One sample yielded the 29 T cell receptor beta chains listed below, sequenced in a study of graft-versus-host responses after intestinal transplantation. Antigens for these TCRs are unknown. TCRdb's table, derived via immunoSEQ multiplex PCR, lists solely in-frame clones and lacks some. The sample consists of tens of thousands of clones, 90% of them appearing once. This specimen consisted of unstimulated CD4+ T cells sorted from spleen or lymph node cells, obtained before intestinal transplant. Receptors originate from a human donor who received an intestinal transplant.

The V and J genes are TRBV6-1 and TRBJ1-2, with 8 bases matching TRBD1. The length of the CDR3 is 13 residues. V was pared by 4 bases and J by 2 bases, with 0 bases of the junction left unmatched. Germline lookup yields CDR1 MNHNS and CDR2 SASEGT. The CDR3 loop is CASSGQGNYGYTF. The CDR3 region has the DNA TGTGCCAGCAGTGGACAGGGGAACTATGGCTACACCTTC.

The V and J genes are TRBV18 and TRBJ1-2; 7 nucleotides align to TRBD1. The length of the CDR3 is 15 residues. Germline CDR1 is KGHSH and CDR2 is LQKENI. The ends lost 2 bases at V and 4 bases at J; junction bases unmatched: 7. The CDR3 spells CASSPDRVILYGYTF. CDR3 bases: TGTGCCAGCTCACCAGACAGGGTAATTCTCTATGGCTACACCTTC.

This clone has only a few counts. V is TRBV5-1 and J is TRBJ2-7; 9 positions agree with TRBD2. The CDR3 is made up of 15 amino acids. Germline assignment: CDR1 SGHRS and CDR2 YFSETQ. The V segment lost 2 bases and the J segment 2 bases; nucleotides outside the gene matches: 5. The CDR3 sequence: CASSFQAGGPYEQYF. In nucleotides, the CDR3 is TGCGCCAGCAGCTTCCAAGCGGGGGGACCCTACGAGCAGTACTTC.

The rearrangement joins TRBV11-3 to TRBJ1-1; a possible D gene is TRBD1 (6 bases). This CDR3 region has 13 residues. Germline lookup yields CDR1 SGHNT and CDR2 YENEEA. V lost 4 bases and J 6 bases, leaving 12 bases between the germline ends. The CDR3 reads CASSSQGFAEAFF. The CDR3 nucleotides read TGTGCCAGCAGCTCACAGGGATTCGCTGAAGCTTTCTTT. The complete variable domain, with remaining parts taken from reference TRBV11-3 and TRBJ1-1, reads EAGVVQSPRYKIIEKKQPVAFWCNPISGHNTLYWYLQNLGQGPELLIRYENEEAVDDSQLPKDRFSAERLKGVDSTLKIQPAELGDSAVYLCASSSQGFAEAFFGQGTRLTVV.

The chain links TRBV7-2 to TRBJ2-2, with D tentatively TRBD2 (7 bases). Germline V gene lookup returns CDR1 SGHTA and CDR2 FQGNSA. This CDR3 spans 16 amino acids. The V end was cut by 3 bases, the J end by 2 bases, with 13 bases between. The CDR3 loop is CASSLRAGANTGELFF. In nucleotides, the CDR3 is TGTGCCAGCAGCTTGCGGGCGGGGGCCAACACCGGGGAGCTGTTTTTT.

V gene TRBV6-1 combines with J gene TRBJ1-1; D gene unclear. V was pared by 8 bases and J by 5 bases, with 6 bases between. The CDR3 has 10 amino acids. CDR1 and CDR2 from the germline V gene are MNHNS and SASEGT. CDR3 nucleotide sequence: TGTGCCAGCCTTCTGACTGAAGCTTTCTTT. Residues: CASLLTEAFF.

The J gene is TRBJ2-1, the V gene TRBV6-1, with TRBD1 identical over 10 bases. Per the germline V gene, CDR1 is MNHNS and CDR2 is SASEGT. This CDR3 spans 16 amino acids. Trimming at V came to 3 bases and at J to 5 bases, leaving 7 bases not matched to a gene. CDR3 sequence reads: CASSDKQDRGNNEQFF. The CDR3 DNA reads TGTGCCAGCAGTGACAAACAGGACAGGGGGAACAATGAGCAGTTCTTC.

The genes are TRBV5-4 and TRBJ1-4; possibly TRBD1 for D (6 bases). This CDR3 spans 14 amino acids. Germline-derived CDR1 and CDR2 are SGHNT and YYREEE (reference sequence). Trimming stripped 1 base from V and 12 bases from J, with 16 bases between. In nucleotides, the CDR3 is TGTGCCAGCAGCTTGACAGGGCCCCCAGGGGAACTGTTTTTT. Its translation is CASSLTGPPGELFF. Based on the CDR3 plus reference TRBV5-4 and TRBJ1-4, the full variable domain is ETGVTQSPTHLIKTRGQQVTLRCSSQSGHNTVSWYQQALGQGPQFIFQYYREEENGRGNFPPRFSGLQFPNYSSELNVNALELDDSALYLCASSLTGPPGELFFGSGTQLSVL.

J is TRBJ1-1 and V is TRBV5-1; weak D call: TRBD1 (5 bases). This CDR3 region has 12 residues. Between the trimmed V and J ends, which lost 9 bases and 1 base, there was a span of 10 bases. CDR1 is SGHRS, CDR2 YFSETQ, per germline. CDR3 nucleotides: TGCGCCACCCGAGACAGGAACACTGAAGCTTTCTTT. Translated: CATRDRNTEAFF.

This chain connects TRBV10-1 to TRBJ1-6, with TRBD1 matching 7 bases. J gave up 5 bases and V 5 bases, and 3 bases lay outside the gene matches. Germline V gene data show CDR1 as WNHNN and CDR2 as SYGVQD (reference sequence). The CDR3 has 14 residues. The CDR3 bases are TGCGCCAGCAGTACCGGGACAGATAATTCACCCCTCCACTTT. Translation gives CASSTGTDNSPLHF.

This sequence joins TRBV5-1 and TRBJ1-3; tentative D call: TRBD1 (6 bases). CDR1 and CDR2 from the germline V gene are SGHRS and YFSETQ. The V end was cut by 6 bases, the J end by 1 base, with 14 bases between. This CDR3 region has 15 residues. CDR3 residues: CASTEGGASGNTIYF. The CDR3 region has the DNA TGCGCCAGCACGGAAGGGGGGGCTTCTGGAAACACCATATATTTT.

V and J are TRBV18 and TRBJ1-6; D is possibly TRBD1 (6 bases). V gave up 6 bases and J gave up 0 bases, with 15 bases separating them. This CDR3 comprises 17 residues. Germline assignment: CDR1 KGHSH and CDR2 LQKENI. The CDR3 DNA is TGTGCCAGCTCCCTGGACAGCCTGAGCTCCTATAATTCACCCCTCCACTTT. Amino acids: CASSLDSLSSYNSPLHF.

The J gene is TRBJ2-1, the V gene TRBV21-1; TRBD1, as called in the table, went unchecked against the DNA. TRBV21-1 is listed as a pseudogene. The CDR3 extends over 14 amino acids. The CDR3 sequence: CASSRAGAYNEQFF. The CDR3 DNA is TGTGCCAGCAGCAGGGCAGGGGCTTACAATGAGCAGTTCTTC.

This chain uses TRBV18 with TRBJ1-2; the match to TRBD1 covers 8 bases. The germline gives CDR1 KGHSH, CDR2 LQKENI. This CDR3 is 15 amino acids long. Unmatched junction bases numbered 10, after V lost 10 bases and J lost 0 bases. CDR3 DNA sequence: TGTGCCACCGGACAGGGAAGTCAAGCTAACTATGGCTACACCTTC. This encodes CATGQGSQANYGYTF.

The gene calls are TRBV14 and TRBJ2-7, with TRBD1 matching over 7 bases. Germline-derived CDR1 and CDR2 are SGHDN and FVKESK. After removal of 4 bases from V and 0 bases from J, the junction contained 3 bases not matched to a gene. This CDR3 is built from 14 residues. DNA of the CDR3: TGTGCCAGCAGCCGGGGACAGCTCTCCTACGAGCAGTACTTC. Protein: CASSRGQLSYEQYF. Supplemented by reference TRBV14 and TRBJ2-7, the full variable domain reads EAGVTQFPSHSVIEKGQTVTLRCDPISGHDNLYWYRRVMGKEIKFLLHFVKESKQDESGMPNNRFLAERTGGTYSTLKVQPAELEDSGVYFCASSRGQLSYEQYFGPGTRLTVT.

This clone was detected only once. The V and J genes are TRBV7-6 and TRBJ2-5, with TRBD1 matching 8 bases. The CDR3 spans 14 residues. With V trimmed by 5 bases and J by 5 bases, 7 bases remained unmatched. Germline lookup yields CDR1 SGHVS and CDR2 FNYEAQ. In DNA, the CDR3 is TGTGCCAGCAGCCCGGCCGCAGGGGGCGAGACCCAGTACTTC. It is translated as CASSPAAGGETQYF.

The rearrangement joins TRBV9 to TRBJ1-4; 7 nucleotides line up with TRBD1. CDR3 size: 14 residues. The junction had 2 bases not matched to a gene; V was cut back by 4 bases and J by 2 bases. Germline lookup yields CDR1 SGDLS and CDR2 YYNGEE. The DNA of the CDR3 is TGTGCCAGCAGCCCAGGGGGGACTAATGAAAAACTGTTTTTT. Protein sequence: CASSPGGTNEKLFF.

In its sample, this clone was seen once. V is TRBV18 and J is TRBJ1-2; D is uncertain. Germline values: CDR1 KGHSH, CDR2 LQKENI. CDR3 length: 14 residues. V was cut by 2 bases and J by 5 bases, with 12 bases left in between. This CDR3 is CASSPKVLEYGYTF. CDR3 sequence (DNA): TGTGCCAGCTCACCAAAAGTTTTAGAGTATGGCTACACCTTC.

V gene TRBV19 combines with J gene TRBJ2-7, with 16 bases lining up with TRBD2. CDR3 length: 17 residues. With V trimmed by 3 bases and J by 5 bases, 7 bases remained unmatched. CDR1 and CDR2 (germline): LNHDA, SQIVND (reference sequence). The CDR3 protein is CASSMRGLAGGLHEQYF. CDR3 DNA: TGTGCCAGTAGTATGAGGGGACTAGCGGGGGGGCTCCACGAGCAGTACTTC.

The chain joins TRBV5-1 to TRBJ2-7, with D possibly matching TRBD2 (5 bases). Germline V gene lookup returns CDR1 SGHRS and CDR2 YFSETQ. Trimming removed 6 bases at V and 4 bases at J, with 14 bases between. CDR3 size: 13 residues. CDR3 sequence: CASTQAENYEQYF. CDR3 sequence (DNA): TGCGCCAGCACTCAAGCGGAGAATTACGAGCAGTACTTC. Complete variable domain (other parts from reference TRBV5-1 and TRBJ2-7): KAGVTQTPRYLIKTRGQQVTLSCSPISGHRSVSWYQQTPGQGLQFLFEYFSETQRNKGNFPGRFSGRQFSNSRSEMNVSTLELGDSALYLCASTQAENYEQYFGPGTRLTVT.

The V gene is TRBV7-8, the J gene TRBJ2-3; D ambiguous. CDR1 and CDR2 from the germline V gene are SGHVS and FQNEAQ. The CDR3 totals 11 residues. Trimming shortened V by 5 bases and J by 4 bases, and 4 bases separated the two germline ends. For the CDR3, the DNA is TGTGCCAGCAGCCAGGCAGATACGCAGTATTTT. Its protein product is CASSQADTQYF. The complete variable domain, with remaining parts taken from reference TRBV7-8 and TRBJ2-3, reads GAGVSQSPRYKVAKRGQDVALRCDPISGHVSLFWYQQALGQGPEFLTYFQNEAQLDKSGLPSDRFFAERPEGSVSTLKIQRTQQEDSAVYLCASSQADTQYFGPGTRLTVL.

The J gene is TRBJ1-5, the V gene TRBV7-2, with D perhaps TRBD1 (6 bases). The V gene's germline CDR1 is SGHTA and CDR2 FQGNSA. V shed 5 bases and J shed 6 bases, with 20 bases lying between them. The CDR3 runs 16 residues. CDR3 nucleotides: TGTGCCAGCAGCCGCGGGGGGCGCGGGTTGGGTCAGCCCCAGCATTTT. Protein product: CASSRGGRGLGQPQHF.

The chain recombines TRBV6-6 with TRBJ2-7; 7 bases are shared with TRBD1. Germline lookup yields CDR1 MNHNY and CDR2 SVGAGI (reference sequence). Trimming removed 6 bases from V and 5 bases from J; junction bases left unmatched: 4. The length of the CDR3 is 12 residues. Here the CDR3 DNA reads TGTGCCAGCAGACACGGGACAGACGAGCAGTACTTC. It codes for CASRHGTDEQYF.

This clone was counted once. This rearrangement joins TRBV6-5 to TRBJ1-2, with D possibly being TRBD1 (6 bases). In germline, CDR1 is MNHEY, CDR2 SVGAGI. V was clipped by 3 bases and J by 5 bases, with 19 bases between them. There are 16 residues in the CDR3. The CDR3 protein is CASSYRPRGSLYGYTF. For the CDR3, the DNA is TGTGCCAGCAGTTATCGACCCAGGGGATCCCTATATGGCTACACCTTC.

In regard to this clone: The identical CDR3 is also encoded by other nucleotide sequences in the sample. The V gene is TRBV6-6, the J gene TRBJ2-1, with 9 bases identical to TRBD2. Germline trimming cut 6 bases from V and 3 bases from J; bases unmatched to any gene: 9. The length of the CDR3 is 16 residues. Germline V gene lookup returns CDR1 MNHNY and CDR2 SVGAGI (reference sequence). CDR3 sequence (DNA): TGTGCCAGCAGCGCCATCCTAGCGGGGATCTACAATGAGCAGTTCTTC. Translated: CASSAILAGIYNEQFF.

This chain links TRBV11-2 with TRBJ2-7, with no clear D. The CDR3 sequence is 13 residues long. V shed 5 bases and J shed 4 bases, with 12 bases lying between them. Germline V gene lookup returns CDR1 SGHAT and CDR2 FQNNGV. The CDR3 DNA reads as TGTGCCAGCAGCACCGACGGAGATTACGAGCAGTACTTC. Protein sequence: CASSTDGDYEQYF.

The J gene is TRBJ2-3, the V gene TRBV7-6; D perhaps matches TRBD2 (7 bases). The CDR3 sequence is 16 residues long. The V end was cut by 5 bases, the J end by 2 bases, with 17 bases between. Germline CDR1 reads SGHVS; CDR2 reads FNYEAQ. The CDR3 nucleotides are TGTGCCAGCAGCCCCTCGGCGGGGGCAAACACAGATACGCAGTATTTT. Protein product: CASSPSAGANTDTQYF.

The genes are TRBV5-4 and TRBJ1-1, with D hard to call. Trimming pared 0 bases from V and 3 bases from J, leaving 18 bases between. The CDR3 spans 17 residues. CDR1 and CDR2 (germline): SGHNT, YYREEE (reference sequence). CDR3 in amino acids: CASSLENLKILDTEAFF. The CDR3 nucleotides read TGTGCCAGCAGCTTGGAGAACTTAAAAATATTGGACACTGAAGCTTTCTTT.

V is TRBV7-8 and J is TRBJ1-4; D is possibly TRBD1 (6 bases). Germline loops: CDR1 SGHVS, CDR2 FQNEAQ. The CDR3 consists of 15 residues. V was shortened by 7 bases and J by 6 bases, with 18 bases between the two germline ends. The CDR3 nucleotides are TGTGCCAGCAACGAAGACAGGCTAATGGATGAAAAACTGTTTTTT. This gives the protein CASNEDRLMDEKLFF.